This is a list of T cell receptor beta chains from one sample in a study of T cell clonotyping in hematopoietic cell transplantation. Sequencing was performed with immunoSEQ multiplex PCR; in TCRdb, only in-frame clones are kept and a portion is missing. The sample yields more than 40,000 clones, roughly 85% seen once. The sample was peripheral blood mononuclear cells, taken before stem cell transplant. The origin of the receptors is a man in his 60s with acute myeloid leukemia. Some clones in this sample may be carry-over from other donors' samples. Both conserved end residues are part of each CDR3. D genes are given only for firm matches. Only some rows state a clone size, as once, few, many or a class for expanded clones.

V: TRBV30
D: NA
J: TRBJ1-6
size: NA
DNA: TGTGCCTGGACTGGGGGACCCTTAAATTCACCCCTCCACTTT
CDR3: CAWTGGPLNSPLHF

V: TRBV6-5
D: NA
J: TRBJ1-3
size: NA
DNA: TGTGCCAGCAGTTACTCCCGAGGGGGCTCTGGAAACACCATATATTTT
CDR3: CASSYSRGGSGNTIYF

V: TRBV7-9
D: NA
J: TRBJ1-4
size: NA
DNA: TGTGCCAGCAGCTTAGGCCAGGATAATGAAAAACTGTTTTTT
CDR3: CASSLGQDNEKLFF

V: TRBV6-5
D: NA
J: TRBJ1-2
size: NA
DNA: TGTGCCAGCAGTCCGGACGGGACTTATGGCTACACCTTC
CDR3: CASSPDGTYGYTF

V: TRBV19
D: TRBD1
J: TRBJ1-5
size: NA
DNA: TGTGCCAGCGATCCGGGACAGACAAGCAATCAGCCCCAGCATTTT
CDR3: CASDPGQTSNQPQHF

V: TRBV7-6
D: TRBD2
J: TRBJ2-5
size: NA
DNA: TGTGCCAGCAGCGGGACTAGCTACGGAGAGACCCAGTACTTC
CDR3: CASSGTSYGETQYF

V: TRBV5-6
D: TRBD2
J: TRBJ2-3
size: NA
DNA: TGTGCCAGCAGCTTGTACTGGGGGGAGGGGACAGATACGCAGTATTTT
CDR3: CASSLYWGEGTDTQYF

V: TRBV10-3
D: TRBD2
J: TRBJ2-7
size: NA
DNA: TGTGCCGTGTCCCAAGGACTAGCTCACGAGCAGTACTTC
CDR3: CAVSQGLAHEQYF

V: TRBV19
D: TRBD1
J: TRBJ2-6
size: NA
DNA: TGTGCCAGTAGGCGACAGGGGTTATTATCTGGGGCCAACGTCCTGACTTTC
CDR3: CASRRQGLLSGANVLTF

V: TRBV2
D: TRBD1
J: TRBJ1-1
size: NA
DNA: TGTGCCAGCAGCCGCAGGGGGTTAGCTTTCTTT
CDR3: CASSRRGLAFF

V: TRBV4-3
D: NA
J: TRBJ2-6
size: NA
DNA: TGCGCCAGCAGCCAAGATTCGGGGGCTGGGGCCAACGTCCTGACTTTC
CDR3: CASSQDSGAGANVLTF

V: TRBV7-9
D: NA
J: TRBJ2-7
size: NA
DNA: TGTGCCAGCAGCTTAGCAGGGCTCTACGAGCAGTACTTC
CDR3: CASSLAGLYEQYF

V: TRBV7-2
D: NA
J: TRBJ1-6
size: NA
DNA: TGTGCCAGCAGCTTAGATTCGGGCAAAGACTCACCCCTCCACTTT
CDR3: CASSLDSGKDSPLHF

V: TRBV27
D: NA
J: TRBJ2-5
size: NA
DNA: TGTGCCAGCAGTTTCAGGGTCCACGAGACCCAGTACTTC
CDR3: CASSFRVHETQYF

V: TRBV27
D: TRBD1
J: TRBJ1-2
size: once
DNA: TGTGCCAGCAGTCCCTCAGGGGGTGGCTACACCTTC
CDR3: CASSPSGGGYTF

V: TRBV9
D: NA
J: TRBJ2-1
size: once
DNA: TGTGCCAGCAGCGTAGGACCGAGCAATGAGCAGTTCTTC
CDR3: CASSVGPSNEQFF

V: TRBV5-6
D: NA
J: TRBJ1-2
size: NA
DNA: TGTGCCAGCAGCTTGCCGTGGGGCAGGGTTATCTATGGCTACACCTTC
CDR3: CASSLPWGRVIYGYTF

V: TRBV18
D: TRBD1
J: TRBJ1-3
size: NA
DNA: TGTGCCAGCTCACCCACAGGGGCCTCTGGAAACACCATATATTTT
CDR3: CASSPTGASGNTIYF

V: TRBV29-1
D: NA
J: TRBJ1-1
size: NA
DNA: TGCAGCGTGGGGGGGGGAACAGTGGCTTTCTTT
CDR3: CSVGGGTVAFF

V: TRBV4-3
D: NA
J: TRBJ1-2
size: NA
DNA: TGCGCCAGCAGCCGCTCGTCGGGACTTAACTATGGCTACACCTTC
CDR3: CASSRSSGLNYGYTF

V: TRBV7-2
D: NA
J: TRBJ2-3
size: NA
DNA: TGTGCCAGCAGCTTAGCGCGTCAAGATACGCAGTATTTT
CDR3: CASSLARQDTQYF

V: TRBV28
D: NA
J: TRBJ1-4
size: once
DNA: TGTGCCAGCAGTTTAAGGATTACCCCAAATGAAAAACTGTTTTTT
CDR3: CASSLRITPNEKLFF

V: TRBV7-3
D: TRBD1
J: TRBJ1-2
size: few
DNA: TGTGCCAGCAGCTTAAGGGGACAGGGCGAAGGTGGCTACACCTTC
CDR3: CASSLRGQGEGGYTF

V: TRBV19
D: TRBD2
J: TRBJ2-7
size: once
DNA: TGTGCCAGTAGTAGGACTAGTTACGAGCAGTACTTC
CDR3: CASSRTSYEQYF

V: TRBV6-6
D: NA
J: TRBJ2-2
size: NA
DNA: TGTGCCAGCAGTTCCGCCTCATTAACCGGGGAGCTGTTTTTT
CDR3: CASSSASLTGELFF

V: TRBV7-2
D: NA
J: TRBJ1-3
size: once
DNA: TGTGCCAGCAGCTCGGGCCAGGGCCTGGGTGGAAACACCATATATTTT
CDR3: CASSSGQGLGGNTIYF

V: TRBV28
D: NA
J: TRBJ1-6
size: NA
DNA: TGTGCCAGCAGTTTCTTTGGCGACAGTAGCTCCTATAATTCACCCCTCCACTTT
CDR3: CASSFFGDSSSYNSPLHF

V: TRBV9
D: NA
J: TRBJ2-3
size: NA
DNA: TGTGCCAGCAGCGTAGTGACGGATACGCAGTATTTT
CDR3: CASSVVTDTQYF

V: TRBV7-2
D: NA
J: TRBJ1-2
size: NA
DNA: TGTGCCAGCAGCTTACGCGGGCCAGGGGCCTATGGCTACACCTTC
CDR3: CASSLRGPGAYGYTF

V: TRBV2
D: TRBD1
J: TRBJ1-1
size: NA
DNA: TGTGCCAGCAGCAAGACAGGGATGGTCACTGAAGCTTTCTTT
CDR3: CASSKTGMVTEAFF

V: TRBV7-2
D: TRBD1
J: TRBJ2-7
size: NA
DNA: TGTGCCAGCAGCTCGGACAGGGTAAGGGACGAGCAGTACTTC
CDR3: CASSSDRVRDEQYF

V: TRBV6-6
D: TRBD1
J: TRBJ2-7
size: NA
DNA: TGTGCCAGCAGAGGACCGGGGACAGGGGCCTACGAGCAGTACTTC
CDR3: CASRGPGTGAYEQYF

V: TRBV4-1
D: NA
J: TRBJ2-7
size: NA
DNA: TGCGCCAGCAGCCAAGACTACAGGGCCTACGAGCAGTACTTC
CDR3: CASSQDYRAYEQYF

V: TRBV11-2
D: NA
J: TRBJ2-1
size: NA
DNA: TGTGCCAGCAGCTTGGCAGTTGAGGGGAACAATGAGCAGTTCTTC
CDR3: CASSLAVEGNNEQFF

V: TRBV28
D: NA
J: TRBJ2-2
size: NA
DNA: TGTGCCAGCCCCCCCCAGGGGACCCAACCGGACACCGGGGAGCTGTTTTTT
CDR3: CASPPQGTQPDTGELFF

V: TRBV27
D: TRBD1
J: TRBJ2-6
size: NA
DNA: TGTGCCAGCAGTTTCGGGACAGGGGATCCTGGGGCCAACGTCCTGACTTTC
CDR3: CASSFGTGDPGANVLTF

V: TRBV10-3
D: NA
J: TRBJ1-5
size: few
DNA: TGTGCCATCAGTGATACCAATCAGCCCCAGCATTTT
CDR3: CAISDTNQPQHF

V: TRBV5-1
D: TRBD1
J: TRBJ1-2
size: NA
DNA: TGCGCCAGCAGCTTGGGAGACAGGGCAGGAGGCGGCTACACCTTC
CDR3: CASSLGDRAGGGYTF

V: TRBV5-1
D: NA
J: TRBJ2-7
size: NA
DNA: TGCGCCAGCAGCTTGGATCCCCCCTACGAGCAGTACTTC
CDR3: CASSLDPPYEQYF

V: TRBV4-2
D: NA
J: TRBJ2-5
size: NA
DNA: TGTGCCAGCAGCCCCGCCGGGGCCGGAGAGACCCAGTACTTC
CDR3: CASSPAGAGETQYF

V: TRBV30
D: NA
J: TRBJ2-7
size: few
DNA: TGTGCCTGGAGTTCCCGATTATACGAGCAGTACTTC
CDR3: CAWSSRLYEQYF

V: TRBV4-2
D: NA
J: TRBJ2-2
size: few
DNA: TGTGCCAGCAGCCAAGATGGGTCCCGAACCGGGGAGCTGTTTTTT
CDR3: CASSQDGSRTGELFF

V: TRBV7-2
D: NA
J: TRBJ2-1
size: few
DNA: TGTGCCAGCAGCTTATCCCTCCTCGAGCAGTTCTTC
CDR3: CASSLSLLEQFF

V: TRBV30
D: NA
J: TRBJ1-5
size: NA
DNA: TGTGCCTGGAGTGGAATCGTGGAGCCGGGGCCCCAGCATTTT
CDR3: CAWSGIVEPGPQHF

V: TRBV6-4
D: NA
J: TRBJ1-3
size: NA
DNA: TGTGCCAGCAGTGACTCGGGGGCGGACGGAAACACCATATATTTT
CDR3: CASSDSGADGNTIYF

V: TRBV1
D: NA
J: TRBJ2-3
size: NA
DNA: TGCACCAGCAGGTTCAGGGGGCCGACGCAGTATTTT
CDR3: CTSRFRGPTQYF

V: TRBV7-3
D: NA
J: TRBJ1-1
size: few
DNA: TGTGCCAGCAGACTTGGGGTGGGCACTGAAGCTTTCTTT
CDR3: CASRLGVGTEAFF

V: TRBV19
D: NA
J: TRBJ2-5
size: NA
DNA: TGTGCCAGTAGTATAACCGACCTGGGAGAGACCCAGTACTTC
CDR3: CASSITDLGETQYF

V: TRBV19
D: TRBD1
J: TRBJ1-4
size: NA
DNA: TGTGCCACTCAACCTACAGGGGGGACTTGGAAACTGTTTTTT
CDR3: CATQPTGGTWKLFF

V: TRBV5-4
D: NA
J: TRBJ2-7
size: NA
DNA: TGTGCCAGCAGCTTGGAGACGGAGCAGTACTTC
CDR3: CASSLETEQYF

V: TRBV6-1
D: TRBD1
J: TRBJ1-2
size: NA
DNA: TGTGCCAGCAGTGTCAGGGGACAGGGGGCTTCCTCTGGCTACACCTTC
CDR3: CASSVRGQGASSGYTF

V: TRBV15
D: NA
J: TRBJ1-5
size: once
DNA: TGTGCCACCAGCAGAGTTGGAGGAACTGGTCAGCCCCAGCATTTT
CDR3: CATSRVGGTGQPQHF

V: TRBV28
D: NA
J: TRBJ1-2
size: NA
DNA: TGTGCCAGCACCTTGACTGATCTATCCGGCTACACCTTC
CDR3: CASTLTDLSGYTF

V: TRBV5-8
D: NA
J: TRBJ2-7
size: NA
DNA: TGTGCCAGCAGCTTCGGCGGTCCCTACGAGCAGTACTTC
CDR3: CASSFGGPYEQYF